The clone carrying this TCR beta chain was observed a handful of times. Its specificity is unknown. The record originates from a study of metastatic and nonmetastatic thyroid tumors. In the study overall: Malignant and benign thyroid patients had repertoires compared in peripheral blood and tumor or nodule tissue.

Trimming took off 7 bases at V and 1 base at J, with 10 bases between the two ends. The CDR3 loop spans 13 amino acids. Germline V gene lookup returns CDR1 LNHDA and CDR2 SQIVND (reference sequence). Methods used by the authors: The study's classifier, a distant-metastasis tool for papillary thyroid cancer, was built using CDR3 differences across clinicopathological groups. TCRdb re-called clones via MiXCR from the PCR reads. For this entry, the V and J calls and clone size follow TCRdb and not the study's own pipeline. Among 13,000 or so clones listed, approximately 27% were seen once. Broader study findings: The reported finding was significantly higher TCR beta diversity in malignant thyroid tumors relative to benign nodules, in blood and tumor.

Thyroid surgery took place with no prior treatment in any patient. This receptor was taken from a female donor with papillary thyroid cancer or a benign thyroid nodule (not recorded which). Some clones in this sample may be carry-over from other donors' samples. The sample taken for sequencing was tumor tissue. This rearrangement joins TRBV19 to TRBJ1-1; tentative D call: TRBD1 (5 bases). CDR3 protein: CASIRGQNTEAFF. In DNA, the CDR3 is TGTGCCAGTATCCGGGGCCAGAACACTGAAGCTTTCTTT.